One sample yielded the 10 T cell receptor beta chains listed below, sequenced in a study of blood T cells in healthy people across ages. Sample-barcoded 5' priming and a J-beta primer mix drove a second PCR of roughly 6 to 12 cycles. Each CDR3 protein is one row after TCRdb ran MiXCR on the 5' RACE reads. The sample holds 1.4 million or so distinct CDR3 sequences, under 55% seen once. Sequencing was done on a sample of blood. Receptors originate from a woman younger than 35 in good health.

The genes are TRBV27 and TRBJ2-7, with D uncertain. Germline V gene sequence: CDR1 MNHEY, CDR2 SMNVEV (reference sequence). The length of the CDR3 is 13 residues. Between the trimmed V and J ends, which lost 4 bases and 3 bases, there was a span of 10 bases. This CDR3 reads CASSCGPIYEQYF. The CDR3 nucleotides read TGTGCCAGCAGTTGTGGGCCTATCTACGAGCAGTACTTC.

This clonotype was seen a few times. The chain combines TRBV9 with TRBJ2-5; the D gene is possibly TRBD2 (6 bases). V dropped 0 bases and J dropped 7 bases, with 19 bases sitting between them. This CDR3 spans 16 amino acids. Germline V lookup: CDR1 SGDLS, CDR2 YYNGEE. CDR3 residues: CASSVAATSSSVTQYF. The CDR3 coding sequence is TGTGCCAGCAGCGTAGCTGCTACTAGCAGTTCTGTGACCCAGTACTTC.

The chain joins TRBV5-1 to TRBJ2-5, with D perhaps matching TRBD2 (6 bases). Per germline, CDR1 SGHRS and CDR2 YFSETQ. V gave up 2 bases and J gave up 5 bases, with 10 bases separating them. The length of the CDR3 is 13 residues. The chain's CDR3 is CASSFEEGETQYF. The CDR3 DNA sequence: TGCGCCAGCAGCTTCGAGGAGGGGGAGACCCAGTACTTC.

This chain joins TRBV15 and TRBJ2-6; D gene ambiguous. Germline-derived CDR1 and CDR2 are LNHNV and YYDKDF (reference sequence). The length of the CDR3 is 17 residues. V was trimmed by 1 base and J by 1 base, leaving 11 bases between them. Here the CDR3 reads CATSRVHAVSGANVLTF. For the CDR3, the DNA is TGTGCCACCAGCAGAGTACACGCTGTTTCTGGGGCCAACGTCCTGACTTTC.

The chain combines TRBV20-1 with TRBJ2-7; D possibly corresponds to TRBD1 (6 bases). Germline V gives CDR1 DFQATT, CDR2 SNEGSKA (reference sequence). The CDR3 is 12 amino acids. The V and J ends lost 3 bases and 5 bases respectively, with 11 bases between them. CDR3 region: CSARWGPNEQYF. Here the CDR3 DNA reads TGCAGTGCTAGGTGGGGGCCGAACGAGCAGTACTTC.

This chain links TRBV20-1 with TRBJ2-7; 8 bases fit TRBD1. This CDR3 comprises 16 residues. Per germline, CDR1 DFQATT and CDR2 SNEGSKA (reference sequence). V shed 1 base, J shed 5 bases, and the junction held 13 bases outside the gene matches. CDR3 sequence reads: CSARGGRGQALDEQYF. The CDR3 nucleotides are TGCAGTGCTAGAGGGGGACGGGGACAGGCTCTGGACGAGCAGTACTTC.

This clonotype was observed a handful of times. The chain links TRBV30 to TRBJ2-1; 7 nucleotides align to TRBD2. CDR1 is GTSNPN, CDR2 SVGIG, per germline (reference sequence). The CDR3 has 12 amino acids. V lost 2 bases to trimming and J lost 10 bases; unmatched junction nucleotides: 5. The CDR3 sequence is CAWSPTSAEQFF. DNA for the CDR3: TGTGCCTGGAGTCCAACTAGCGCGGAGCAGTTCTTC.

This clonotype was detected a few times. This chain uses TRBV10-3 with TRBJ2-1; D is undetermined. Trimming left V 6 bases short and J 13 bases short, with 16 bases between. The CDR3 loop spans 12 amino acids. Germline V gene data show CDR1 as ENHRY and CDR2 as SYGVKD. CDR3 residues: CAIRGPAVTQFF. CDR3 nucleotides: TGTGCCATCAGGGGCCCCGCAGTGACCCAGTTCTTC.

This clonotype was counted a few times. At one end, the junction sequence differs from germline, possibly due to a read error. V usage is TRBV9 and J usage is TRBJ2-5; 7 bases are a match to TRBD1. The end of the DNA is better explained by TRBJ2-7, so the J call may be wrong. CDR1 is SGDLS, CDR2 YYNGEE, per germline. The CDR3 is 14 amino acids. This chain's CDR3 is CTSSVGTANYEQYF. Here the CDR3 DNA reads TGTACCAGCAGCGTAGGGACAGCCAACTACGAGCAGTACTTC.

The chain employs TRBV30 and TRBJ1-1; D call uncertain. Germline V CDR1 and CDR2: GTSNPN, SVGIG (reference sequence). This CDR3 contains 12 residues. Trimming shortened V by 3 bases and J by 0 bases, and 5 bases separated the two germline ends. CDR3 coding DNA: TGTGCCTGGAGCCTGATGAACACTGAAGCTTTCTTT. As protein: CAWSLMNTEAFF.